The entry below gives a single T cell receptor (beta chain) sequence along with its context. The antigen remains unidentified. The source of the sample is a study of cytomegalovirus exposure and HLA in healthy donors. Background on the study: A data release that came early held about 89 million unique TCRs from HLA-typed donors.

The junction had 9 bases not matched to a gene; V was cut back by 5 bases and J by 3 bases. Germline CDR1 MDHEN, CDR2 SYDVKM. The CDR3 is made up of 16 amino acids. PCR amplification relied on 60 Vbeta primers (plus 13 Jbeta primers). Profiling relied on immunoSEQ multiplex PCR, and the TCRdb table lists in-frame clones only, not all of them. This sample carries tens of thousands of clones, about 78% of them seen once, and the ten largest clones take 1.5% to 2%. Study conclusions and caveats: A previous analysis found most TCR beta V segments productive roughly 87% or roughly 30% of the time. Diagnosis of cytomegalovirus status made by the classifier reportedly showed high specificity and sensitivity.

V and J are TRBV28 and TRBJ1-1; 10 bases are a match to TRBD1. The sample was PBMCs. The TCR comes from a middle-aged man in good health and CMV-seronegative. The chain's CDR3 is CASSRGQGVWYTEAFF. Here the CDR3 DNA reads TGTGCCAGCAGTCGAGGACAGGGGGTATGGTACACTGAAGCTTTCTTT.